The TCR beta chain described here comes from a study of blood T cell repertoires in COVID-19. Original processing notes: Nucleated cell number was recorded as an estimate derived from reference gene primer amplification. Produced via immunoSEQ multiplex PCR; TCRdb's table is partial and in-frame only. V and J calls and clone size come straight from that table; D and trimming were deduced from the DNA. The data show 100,000 to 150,000 clones, 81% seen once. CDR1 LNHDA and CDR2 SQIVND come from the germline V gene (reference sequence). The CDR3 consists of 14 residues. V shed 3 bases and J shed 3 bases, with 11 bases lying between them.

Sequenced: peripheral blood. The TCR originated in a man aged 25-45 years with COVID-19, enrolled during active disease. The chain recombines TRBV19 with TRBJ1-1; tentative D call: TRBD1 (6 bases). This CDR3 reads CASSMNQGYTEAFF. The DNA of the CDR3 is TGTGCCAGTAGTATGAATCAGGGGTACACTGAAGCTTTCTTT.